These T cell receptor beta chains were read from a single sample in a study of OX40 agonist ivuxolimab in advanced cancers. Method: immunoSEQ multiplex PCR; TCRdb's copy keeps in-frame clones and lacks some. This repertoire shows about 90,000 clones, approximately 90% found once; its top ten account for approximately 0.3%. The source was CD4+ or CD8+ T cells sorted from blood, collected in a trial of the OX40 agonist ivuxolimab. Receptors were obtained from an adult with an advanced solid tumor such as melanoma, head and neck, liver or kidney cancer. Both conserved end residues are part of each CDR3. The order of the fields is clone size, CDR3 length, J gene, D gene, V gene, CDR3 DNA, CDR3 protein. The D gene is left open where the match is weak. The size entry is marked missing in some rows and otherwise reads once, few, many or a size class.

clone size: .
CDR3 length: 15
J gene: TRBJ1-1
D gene: TRBD1
V gene: TRBV18
CDR3 DNA: TGTGCCAGCTCACCTCAGACAGGGGTGGACACTGAAGCTTTCTTT
CDR3 protein: CASSPQTGVDTEAFF

clone size: .
CDR3 length: 15
J gene: TRBJ2-1
D gene: TRBD2
V gene: TRBV28
CDR3 DNA: TGTGCCAGCAGTTTGGGTACTAGCGGGAGGAATGAGCAGTTCTTC
CDR3 protein: CASSLGTSGRNEQFF

clone size: .
CDR3 length: 16
J gene: TRBJ1-1
D gene: .
V gene: TRBV27
CDR3 DNA: TGTGCCAGCAGTTTGTACGGGAAGCGAGGGGACACTGAAGCTTTCTTT
CDR3 protein: CASSLYGKRGDTEAFF

clone size: .
CDR3 length: 15
J gene: TRBJ2-1
D gene: TRBD2
V gene: TRBV5-1
CDR3 DNA: TGCGCCAGCAGCCCAACTAGCGGGAGGGCCAATGAGCAGTTCTTC
CDR3 protein: CASSPTSGRANEQFF

clone size: .
CDR3 length: 13
J gene: TRBJ2-3
D gene: .
V gene: TRBV19
CDR3 DNA: TGTGCCAGTAGTATGATGGCGGCTAATAGGCCGTATTTT
CDR3 protein: CASSMMAANRPYF

clone size: .
CDR3 length: 14
J gene: TRBJ2-3
D gene: .
V gene: TRBV5-1
CDR3 DNA: TGCGCCAGCAGCTTACTACCACCCACAGATACGCAGTATTTT
CDR3 protein: CASSLLPPTDTQYF

clone size: .
CDR3 length: 10
J gene: TRBJ2-7
D gene: .
V gene: TRBV2
CDR3 DNA: TGTGCCAGCAGCCACTACGAGCAGTACTTC
CDR3 protein: CASSHYEQYF

clone size: few
CDR3 length: 16
J gene: TRBJ2-7
D gene: TRBD2
V gene: TRBV5-5
CDR3 DNA: TGTGCCAGCAGCTCAATAGCGGGAACAGGATCCTACGAGCAGTACTTC
CDR3 protein: CASSSIAGTGSYEQYF

clone size: few
CDR3 length: 14
J gene: TRBJ1-2
D gene: TRBD1
V gene: TRBV18
CDR3 DNA: TGTGCCAGCTCACGAGACAGGGCTGACTATGGCTACACCTTC
CDR3 protein: CASSRDRADYGYTF

clone size: once
CDR3 length: 13
J gene: TRBJ1-3
D gene: .
V gene: TRBV6-6
CDR3 DNA: TGTGCCAGCAGTCCTGACAAAGGAAACACCATATATTTT
CDR3 protein: CASSPDKGNTIYF

clone size: .
CDR3 length: 12
J gene: TRBJ2-5
D gene: .
V gene: TRBV25-1
CDR3 DNA: TGTGCCAGCAGCCGGGGGACAGAGACCCAGTACTTC
CDR3 protein: CASSRGTETQYF

clone size: once
CDR3 length: 16
J gene: TRBJ1-2
D gene: TRBD1
V gene: TRBV18
CDR3 DNA: TGTGCCAGCTCACCGATTCCGGGACAGGGTAACTATGGCTACACCTTC
CDR3 protein: CASSPIPGQGNYGYTF